The 9 T cell receptor beta chains in this list originate from one sample, sequenced in a study of vaccination and CD4 T cells after COVID-19. Antigens of these TCRs are unknown. Treatment: approximately nine-day PBMC culture with coronavirus spike peptide pools or control peptides (ViraFEST assay). The Oncomine TCR Beta short-read assay was applied to DNA of cultured CD4+ T cells. TCRdb processed the PCR reads anew with MiXCR; each CDR3 protein has one entry. The sample shows 4,000 to 6,000 distinct CDR3 sequences, 40% to 45% of them seen only once. The sequencing sample was made of CD4+ T cells from blood, cultured in vitro. The receptors come from a human donor who had recovered from COVID-19.

This clonotype was detected only a few times. The chain links TRBV20-1 to TRBJ1-2; D is unresolved. The CDR3 consists of 12 residues. CDR1 is DFQATT and CDR2 is SNEGSKA in the germline V gene (reference sequence). Trimming took 5 bases from V and 7 from J, leaving 14 bases between them. In nucleotides, the CDR3 is TGCAGTGCTCGCAGAGGGCTTGGTGGCTACACCTTC. Translating gives CSARRGLGGYTF.

This chain joins TRBV7-2 and TRBJ2-5; D is unresolved. CDR1 and CDR2 (germline): SGHTA, FQGNSA. V lost 1 base and J lost 4, with 10 bases in between. The CDR3 runs 14 residues. The CDR3 sequence: CASSLVAASETQYF. Written as DNA, the CDR3 is TGTGCCAGCAGCTTAGTCGCGGCATCAGAGACCCAGTACTTC.

The chain is built from TRBV7-9 and TRBJ1-4, with a possible D match to TRBD1 (6 bases). V was trimmed by 5 bases and J by 1 base, leaving 17 bases between them. Germline loops: CDR1 SEHNR, CDR2 FQNEAQ (reference sequence). The CDR3 has 17 amino acids. Here the CDR3 DNA reads TGTGCCAGCAGCCCAGAGCGGGGGCGGAAAACTAATGAAAAACTGTTTTTT. Protein product: CASSPERGRKTNEKLFF. Complete variable domain (other parts from reference TRBV7-9 and TRBJ1-4): DTGVSQNPRHKITKRGQNVTFRCDPISEHNRLYWYRQTLGQGPEFLTYFQNEAQLEKSRLLSDRFSAERPKGSFSTLEIQRTEQGDSAMYLCASSPERGRKTNEKLFFGSGTQLSVL.

The chain has TRBV15 and TRBJ2-7; 7 nucleotides match TRBD1. This CDR3 region has 15 residues. V dropped 4 bases and J dropped 2; count of bases not matched to a gene: 8. Germline V lookup: CDR1 LNHNV, CDR2 YYDKDF (reference sequence). The CDR3 coding sequence is TGTGCCACCAGCATCCGGACAGGCGAAACCTACGAGCAGTACTTC. Amino acid sequence: CATSIRTGETYEQYF.

The chain uses TRBV5-1 and TRBJ2-3, with TRBD2 identical over 11 bases. The junction had 4 bases not matched to a gene; V was cut back by 2 bases and J by 5 bases. The CDR3 consists of 15 residues. Germline V gene lookup returns CDR1 SGHRS and CDR2 YFSETQ. CDR3 sequence (DNA): TGCGCCAGCAGCTTTAGCGGGGGGGCCGGAGATACGCAGTATTTT. Residues: CASSFSGGAGDTQYF.

This clonotype has more than one count but fewer than ten. The chain is built from TRBV7-3 and TRBJ2-2; D perhaps matches TRBD1 (6 bases). V was trimmed by 3 bases and J by 4 bases, leaving 15 bases between them. Looked up from germline, CDR1 is SGHTA and CDR2 is FQGTGA. CDR3 length equals 16 residues. CDR3 region: CASSFLGARATGELFF. The CDR3 nucleotides are TGTGCCAGCAGCTTTTTGGGGGCACGGGCCACCGGGGAGCTGTTTTTT.

The gene calls are TRBV2 and TRBJ2-3; TRBD2 is a possible D gene (5 bases). The CDR3 is 14 amino acids. Trimming took off 0 bases at V and 6 bases at J, with 10 bases between the two ends. Germline-derived CDR1 and CDR2 are SNHLY and FYNNEI. The DNA of the CDR3 is TGTGCCAGCAGTGAAGCGCTTACGGGGGATACGCAGTATTTT. This sequence encodes CASSEALTGDTQYF.

The chain carries TRBV20-1 and TRBJ1-5; 7 nucleotides align to TRBD1. Germline loops: CDR1 DFQATT, CDR2 SNEGSKA (reference sequence). This CDR3 is 14 amino acids long. V shed 5 bases and J 2 bases; nucleotides not matched to a gene: 6. The CDR3 DNA sequence: TGCAGTGCTCCCAGGGGGGCCGGCAATCAGCCCCAGCATTTT. It encodes CSAPRGAGNQPQHF.

As concerns this clonotype: It is unclear where the CDR3 begins or ends on the DNA, so no DNA is shown, and the CDR3 is as TCRdb lists it. This sequence joins TRBV7-5 and TRBJ2-1; TRBD1 is the table's D call, not checked against the DNA. TRBV7-5 is classified as a pseudogene. Inclusive of both ends, the CDR3 amounts to 18 amino acids. This CDR3 is CISVPEACRGTKDNEQFF.